The present entry profiles one TCR beta chain with its context. Its antigen is as yet unknown. MiXCR, applied by TCRdb to the PCR reads, yields one record per CDR3 protein. The profile shows around 470,000 distinct CDR3 sequences, under 30% of them singletons. This entry belongs to a study of molecular identifiers for immune sequencing clone quantification. Overall study results and limits: A shared barcode on identical TCR molecules could lead to underestimated sizes for highly expanded clones.

The sequencing sample was made of naive CD8+ T cells from blood, with Jurkat cell RNA spiked in. The subset is: FACS-sorted CD8+CD4-CCR7+CD45RA+ naive T cells. This receptor was taken from a human donor in good health. Some libraries in this study had Jurkat cell RNA spiked in.

CDR3 residues: CASSLPTETGKYSYEQYF. CDR3 nucleotides: TGCGCCAGCAGCTTGCCCACAGAGACAGGGAAATACTCCTACGAGCAGTACTTC. The chain is built from TRBV5-1 and TRBJ2-7, with 7 positions matching TRBD1. Germline assignment: CDR1 SGHRS and CDR2 YFSETQ. The CDR3 spans 18 residues. V was clipped by 1 base and J by 0 bases; unmatched bases: 13.